This TCR beta chain was identified during a study of blood T cell repertoires in COVID-19. About the research overall: Acute and convalescent COVID-19 samples came from the United States, Italy and Spain. T cells, B-cell-depleted T cells, or PBMCs supplied cDNA or gDNA.

As processed by the authors: The authors estimated nucleated cell counts from reference gene primer amplification. Using immunoSEQ multiplex PCR, the repertoire was profiled, and TCRdb retains in-frame clones only, with some absent. The V and J calls and clone size were taken over from that table, and D and trimming were inferred from the DNA. This repertoire shows over 100,000 clones, approximately 70% found once; its top ten account for 1.5% to 2%. The CDR3 loop spans 12 amino acids. V lost 2 bases, J lost 16 bases, and 7 bases stayed unmatched. Germline loops: CDR1 LGHDT, CDR2 YNNKEL (reference sequence).

V gene TRBV3-1 (or the pseudogene TRBV3-2) combines with J gene TRBJ2-1; TRBD1 agrees at 8 bases. The sequencing input was peripheral blood. The sequence was obtained from a woman in her sixties or seventies with acute or convalescent COVID-19. The CDR3 nucleotides are TGTGCCAGCAGCCAACCAGGACAGGGCCAATTCTTC. It codes for CASSQPGQGQFF.